This TCR beta chain was profiled in a study of response to subunit inactivated influenza vaccine (dated 2018 in TCRdb). For context, the study as a whole: To follow how T cells responded to a trivalent subunit inactivated influenza vaccine, the researchers relied on deep quantitative profiling of the T cell receptor repertoire. Summary of the overall study and its limitations: It was suggested by the authors that each seasonal influenza vaccination may recruit only a limited number of new T cells.

To note about this clonotype: Its binding antigen is unknown. There are no base qualities to consult, and no much larger clone falls within one base.

The CDR3 starts with the cysteine, ends with the phenylalanine, and has 19 residues. Only the CDR3 DNA is retained, 57 bases long and in frame from the first base. CDR1 is given as SGHRS and CDR2 as YFSETQ, both from the germline V gene. At the junction V is shortened by 4 bases and J by 4 bases; bases outside the gene matches: 19. The library was generated by RT-PCR. Instrument used: Illumina HiSeq 2500. TCRdb ran its own pipeline on the public reads, namely fastp trimming at Q25 and MiXCR clone calling, and kept in-frame beta chains. One record per CDR3 amino acid sequence lists the most common genes and DNA. The sample profile shows about 570,000 distinct CDR3 sequences; 10% to 15% of them were found once. The ten largest clones represent roughly 10% of the sample.

The sample was PBMCs from blood, taken on the day of vaccination. This receptor was obtained from a man in his fifties or sixties who received an inactivated influenza vaccine. Donor details come from another sample of the same person, matched by shared clones. This sequence uses TRBV5-1 and TRBJ2-7; 11 bases in between match TRBD1. The DNA is TGCGCCAGCAGCCCCGGACCGGGACAGGGGGTTGGCGGTCGATACGAGCAGTACTTC. It specifies CASSPGPGQGVGGRYEQYF.